This T cell receptor beta chain appears in the sequencing data of a study of blood T cell repertoires in COVID-19. The assay was immunoSEQ multiplex PCR, and TCRdb's table has in-frame clones only and misses some. The sample holds some 160,000 clones, roughly 90% seen once. The sequence was obtained from a man younger than 30 with COVID-19, enrolled during active disease. Sequencing used peripheral blood.

The chain's CDR3 is CASSPTGGTTDTQYF. The CDR3 DNA sequence: TGTGCCAGCAGCCCGACAGGGGGCACTACAGATACGCAGTATTTT. This rearrangement joins TRBV3-1 (or the pseudogene TRBV3-2) to TRBJ2-3; 10 nucleotides line up with TRBD1. CDR3 size: 15 residues. CDR1 is LGHDT, CDR2 YNNKEL, per germline (reference sequence). J was trimmed by 3 bases and V by 4 bases; bases with no gene match: 4.